The following is a T cell receptor (beta chain) sequence with its context. The antigen is not known. This entry comes from a study of T cell responses to AZD1222 COVID-19 vaccine. Study-level results: Mostly white British, mostly female donors; authors suggested clonal diversity may be underestimated.

This CDR3 spans 11 amino acids. Germline-derived CDR1 and CDR2 are SQVTM and ANQGSEA. V lost 5 bases to trimming and J lost 5 bases, with 9 bases between them. Measured with immunoSEQ multiplex PCR; TCRdb has only the in-frame clones, and not every one. The sample has 100,000 to 150,000 clones; 90% are singletons. The sample consisted of peripheral blood, taken on day 0 of MenACWY control vaccination. This rearrangement joins TRBV29-1 to TRBJ2-5; D unclear. This TCR derives from an adult in good health. CDR3 amino acids: CSVWVRETQYF. CDR3 DNA sequence: TGCAGCGTTTGGGTTCGGGAGACCCAGTACTTC. The variable domain in full, with the rest retrieved from reference TRBV29-1 and TRBJ2-5, is SAVISQKPSRDICQRGTSLTIQCQVDSQVTMMFWYRQQPGQSLTLIATANQGSEATYESGFVIDKFPISRPNLTFSTLTVSNMSPEDSSIYLCSVWVRETQYFGPGTRLLVL.